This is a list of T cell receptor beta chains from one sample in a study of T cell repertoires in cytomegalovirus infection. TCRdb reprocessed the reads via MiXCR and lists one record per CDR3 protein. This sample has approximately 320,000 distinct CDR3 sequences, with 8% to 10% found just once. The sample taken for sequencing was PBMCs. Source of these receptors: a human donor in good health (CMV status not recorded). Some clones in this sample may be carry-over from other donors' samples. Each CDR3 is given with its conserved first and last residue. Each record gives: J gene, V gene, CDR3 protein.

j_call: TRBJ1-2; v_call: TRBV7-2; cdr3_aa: CASSLAPGQGHGYTF
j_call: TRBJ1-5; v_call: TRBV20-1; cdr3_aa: CSATAGTRDQPQHF
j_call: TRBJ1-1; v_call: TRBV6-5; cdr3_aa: CASGYEGSTEAFF
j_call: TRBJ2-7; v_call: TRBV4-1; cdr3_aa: CASSPVESSYEQYF
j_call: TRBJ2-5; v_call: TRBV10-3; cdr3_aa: CAISESNGRETQYF
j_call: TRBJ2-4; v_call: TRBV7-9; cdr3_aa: CASSAPRQGKNIQYF
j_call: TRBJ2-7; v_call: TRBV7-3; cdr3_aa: CASSTRGDTSYEQYF
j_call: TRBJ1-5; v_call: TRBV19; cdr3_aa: CASSMQGARNQPQHF
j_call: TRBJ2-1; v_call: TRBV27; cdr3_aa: CASFNPGGGSWNEQFF
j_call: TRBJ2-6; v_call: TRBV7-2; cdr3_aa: CASSLAAGAGSGANVLTF
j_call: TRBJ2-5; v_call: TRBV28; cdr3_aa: CASTGAVGVDQETQYF
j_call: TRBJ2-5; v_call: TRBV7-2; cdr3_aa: CASSSVGTLQETQYF
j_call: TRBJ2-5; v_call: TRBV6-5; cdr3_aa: CASSYLGGTVDTETQYF
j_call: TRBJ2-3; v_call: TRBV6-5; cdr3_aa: CASSLGAANTDTQYF
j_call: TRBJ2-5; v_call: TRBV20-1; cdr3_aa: CSARVNLGQGFQETQYF
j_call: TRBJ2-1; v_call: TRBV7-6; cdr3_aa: CASSLTLASYNEQFF
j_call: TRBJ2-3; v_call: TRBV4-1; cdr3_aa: CASSQTRTGGKDTQYF
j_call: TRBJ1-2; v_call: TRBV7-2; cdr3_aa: CASSLGPTGIYGYTF
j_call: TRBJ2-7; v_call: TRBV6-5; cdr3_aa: CASSYRPKALSYEQYF
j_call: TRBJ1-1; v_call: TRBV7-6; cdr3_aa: CASSLAPGQASEAFF
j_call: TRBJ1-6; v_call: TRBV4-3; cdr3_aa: CASSQEWGQVAYNSPLHF
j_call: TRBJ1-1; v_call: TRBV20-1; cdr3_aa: CSARSSTGDTEAFF
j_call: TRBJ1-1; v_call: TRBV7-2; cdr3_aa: CASSRQGVAEAFF
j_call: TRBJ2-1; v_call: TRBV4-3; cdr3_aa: CASSLGGTSLNEQFF
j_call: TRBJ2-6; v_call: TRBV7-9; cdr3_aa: CASRQGGGSGANVLTF
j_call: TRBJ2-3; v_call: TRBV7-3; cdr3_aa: CASSKTGGTDTQYF
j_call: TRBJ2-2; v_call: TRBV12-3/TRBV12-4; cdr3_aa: CASSPPLGELFF
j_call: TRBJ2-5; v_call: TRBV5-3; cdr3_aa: CASSRRMDVAETQYF
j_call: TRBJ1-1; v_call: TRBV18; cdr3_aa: CASSPSGARTGSTEAFF
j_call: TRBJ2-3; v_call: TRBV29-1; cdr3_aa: CSGTTGGGDTQYF